This is a list of T cell receptor beta chains from one sample in a study of blood T cell repertoires in COVID-19. Profiled with immunoSEQ multiplex PCR; TCRdb holds only in-frame clones, not every one. The sample yields 97,000 or so clones, about 80% seen once. The source material was peripheral blood. Source of these receptors: a human donor in a cohort sampled during active COVID-19. Both conserved end residues are part of each CDR3.

v_call	cdr3_aa
TRBV5-1	CASSWEPGVSGNTIYF
TRBV5-1	CASTLGGNTEAFF
TRBV5-1	CASSPDRGGNGGYTF
TRBV6-5	CASSGGAGQPQHF
TRBV5-1	CASSGSVAGTRRSQYF
TRBV9	CASSATGQITRGYTF
TRBV19	CASSITGVPSPLHF
TRBV24-1	CATSDPPGEGSPLHF
TRBV3-1/TRBV3-2	CASSPQGPTGITEAFF
TRBV2	CASSPRGMNTEAFF
TRBV6-5	CASSYQSAVSYEQYF
TRBV6-5	CASSYSGANEKLFF
TRBV7-8	CASSLEPTYNEQFF
TRBV6-5	CASRSRVAYGYTF
TRBV5-6	CASSLSRVRNTIYF
TRBV7-3	CASSLMDSMAVYF
TRBV2	CASHREGEKLFF
TRBV6-6	CASSRAYSSSSYNSPLHF
TRBV15	CATSREFNSNTEAFF
TRBV2	CASNGQGVTEAFF
TRBV2	CASSDEGNSPLHF
TRBV18	CASSGDRAHQPQHF
TRBV18	CASSYIQGASYEQYF
TRBV2	CASKLLSGWHYGYTF
TRBV9	CASSVGGLAGQETQYF
TRBV7-9	CASSLGAGGLYEQYF
TRBV4-3	CASSPNAGQDNEKLFF
TRBV4-3	CASSQDLGLLGYGYTF
TRBV9	CASSVVGERNTEAFF
TRBV7-9	CASSLNAGASGGYTF
TRBV6-2/TRBV6-3	CASSRMGPSSYNSPLHF